This note documents a single TCR beta chain sequence. The data stem from a study of T cells after somatic rescue of genetic block. TCRdb's copy holds only in-frame clones and misses some; the assay was immunoSEQ multiplex PCR. The table has roughly 51,000 clones, approximately 96% seen once. Looked up from germline, CDR1 is SNHLY and CDR2 is FYNNEI. J was trimmed by 0 bases and V by 6 bases; bases with no gene match: 0. The CDR3 covers 14 residues. The clonotype originates from a child in the first two years of life. The sample taken for sequencing was peripheral blood mononuclear cells (PBMCs). The J gene is TRBJ2-3, the V gene TRBV2; 10 positions match TRBD2. CDR3: CASRTSGSTDTQYF. The DNA of the CDR3 is TGTGCCAGCAGGACTAGCGGGAGCACAGATACGCAGTATTTT.